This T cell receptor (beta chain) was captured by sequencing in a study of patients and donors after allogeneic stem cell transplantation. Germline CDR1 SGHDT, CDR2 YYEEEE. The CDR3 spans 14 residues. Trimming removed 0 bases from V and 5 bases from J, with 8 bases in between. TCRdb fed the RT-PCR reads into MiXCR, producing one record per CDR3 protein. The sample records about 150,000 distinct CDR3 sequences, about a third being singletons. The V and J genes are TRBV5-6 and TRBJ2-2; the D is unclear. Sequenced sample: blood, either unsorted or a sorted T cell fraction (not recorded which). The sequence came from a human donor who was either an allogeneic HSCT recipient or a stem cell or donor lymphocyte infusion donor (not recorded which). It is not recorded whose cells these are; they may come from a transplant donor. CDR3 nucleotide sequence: TGTGCCAGCAGCTTGGAGTACGGTACCGGGGAGCTGTTTTTT. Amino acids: CASSLEYGTGELFF. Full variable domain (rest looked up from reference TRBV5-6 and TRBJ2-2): DAGVTQSPTHLIKTRGQQVTLRCSPKSGHDTVSWYQQALGQGPQFIFQYYEEEERQRGNFPDRFSGHQFPNYSSELNVNALLLGDSALYLCASSLEYGTGELFFGEGSRLTVL.